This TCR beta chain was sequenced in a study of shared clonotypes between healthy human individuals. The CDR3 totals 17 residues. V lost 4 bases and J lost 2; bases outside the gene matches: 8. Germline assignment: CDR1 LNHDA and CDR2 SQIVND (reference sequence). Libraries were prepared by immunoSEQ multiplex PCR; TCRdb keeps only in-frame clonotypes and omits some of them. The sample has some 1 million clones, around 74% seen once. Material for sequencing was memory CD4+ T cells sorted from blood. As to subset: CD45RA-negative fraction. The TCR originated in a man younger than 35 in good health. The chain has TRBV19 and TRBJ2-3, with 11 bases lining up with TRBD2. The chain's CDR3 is CASSKGPGLADTDTQYF. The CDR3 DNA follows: TGTGCCAGTAGTAAAGGGCCGGGACTAGCGGACACAGATACGCAGTATTTT. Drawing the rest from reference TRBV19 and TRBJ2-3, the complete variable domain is DGGITQSPKYLFRKEGQNVTLSCEQNLNHDAMYWYRQDPGQGLRLIYYSQIVNDFQKGDIAEGYSVSREKKESFPLTVTSAQKNPTAFYLCASSKGPGLADTDTQYFGPGTRLTVL.